The 27 T cell receptor beta chains presented below share a single source sample, sequenced in a study of Ad26.COV2.S vaccination and SARS-CoV-2 variants. TCRdb's copy holds only in-frame clones and misses some; the assay was immunoSEQ multiplex PCR. The profile shows about 350,000 clones, 75% to 90% of them singletons. Treatment described: around 19 received Ad26.COV2.S at low or high dose, single or two shots; 5 received placebo; per-sample allocation not given. Following the first vaccine or placebo injection, samples were taken on day 63. The material was peripheral blood, obtained in a trial of Ad26.COV2.S vaccine versus placebo. The receptors derive from a person aged 18-65 years who received the Ad26.COV2.S COVID-19 vaccine or a placebo.

V gene TRBV9 combines with J gene TRBJ2-7; perhaps TRBD2 as D (6 bases). From germline, CDR1 is SGDLS and CDR2 YYNGEE. V was pared by 1 base and J by 4 bases, with 12 bases between. The length of the CDR3 is 14 residues. CDR3 residues: CASSVRPGTYEQYF. The DNA for the CDR3 is TGTGCCAGCAGCGTAAGGCCAGGGACTTACGAGCAGTACTTC.

The chain has TRBV4-1 and TRBJ2-2; possibly TRBD2 for D (6 bases). Germline loops: CDR1 MGHRA, CDR2 YSYEKL. This CDR3 spans 13 amino acids. The V end lost 6 bases, the J end lost 7 bases, and 12 bases lay between the germline ends. The chain's CDR3 is CASSGTRFGELFF. The CDR3 DNA sequence: TGCGCCAGCAGTGGGACTCGGTTCGGGGAGCTGTTTTTT.

This clone was picked up one time. The gene calls are TRBV6-5 and TRBJ1-1; unclear D gene. The CDR3 is 13 amino acids. V shed 3 bases and J shed 5 bases, with 10 bases lying between them. Germline-derived CDR1 and CDR2 are MNHEY and SVGAGI. The CDR3 sequence is CASSYKRVTEAFF. The CDR3, as DNA: TGTGCCAGCAGTTATAAGAGGGTTACTGAAGCTTTCTTT.

J is TRBJ1-3 and V is TRBV3-1 (or the pseudogene TRBV3-2); D ambiguous. V was trimmed by 1 base and J by 0 bases, leaving 7 bases between them. The germline V gene encodes CDR1 LGHDT and CDR2 YNNKEL (reference sequence). The CDR3 loop spans 15 amino acids. Here the CDR3 reads CASSQVFGSGNTIYF. For the CDR3, the DNA is TGTGCCAGCAGCCAAGTGTTCGGCTCTGGAAACACCATATATTTT.

The chain carries TRBV24-1 and TRBJ2-3; no reliable D call. The V gene's germline CDR1 is KGHDR and CDR2 SFDVKD. Trimming removed 4 bases at V and 2 bases at J, with 15 bases between. CDR3 length: 16 residues. The CDR3 DNA reads TGTGCCACCAGTGAAAACGCCGGCAGATTCACAGATACGCAGTATTTT. Its translation is CATSENAGRFTDTQYF.

Of note for this clone: A junction end diverges from the germline sequence, so it may reflect a read error. The chain links TRBV7-9 to TRBJ1-3; D remains unclear. Germline V CDR1 and CDR2: SEHNR, FQNEAQ (reference sequence). The length of the CDR3 is 12 residues. The CDR3 sequence: CASSLDPGWTNF. CDR3 nucleotide sequence: TGTGCCAGCAGCTTAGATCCGGGTTGGACGAATTTT.

The V gene is TRBV28, the J gene TRBJ1-1; the D gene is possibly TRBD1 (5 bases). This CDR3 contains 14 residues. Deletions cut 3 bases from V and 5 bases from J, with 13 bases between. CDR1 is MDHEN, CDR2 SYDVKM, per germline. The CDR3 DNA sequence: TGTGCCAGCAGTTTTTGGGCGGGGGGGACTGAAGCTTTCTTT. Translated: CASSFWAGGTEAFF.

The genes are TRBV7-8 and TRBJ2-2, with 8 bases lining up with TRBD2. V shed 5 bases, J shed 1 base, and the junction held 0 bases outside the gene matches. The CDR3 runs to 14 residues. From germline, CDR1 is SGHVS and CDR2 FQNEAQ. Here the CDR3 reads CASSAGGNTGELFF. DNA of the CDR3: TGTGCCAGCAGCGCGGGGGGGAACACCGGGGAGCTGTTTTTT.

The chain joins TRBV19 to TRBJ1-6; TRBD1 is a possible D gene (6 bases). Germline V gene sequence: CDR1 LNHDA, CDR2 SQIVND (reference sequence). This CDR3 is 17 amino acids long. V lost 3 bases, J lost 0 bases, and 12 bases lay in between. The DNA of the CDR3 is TGTGCCAGTAGTATTGGGGGGCCGAGCTCCTATAATTCACCCCTCCACTTT. Protein: CASSIGGPSSYNSPLHF.

The chain combines TRBV7-8 with TRBJ1-4; D is undetermined. Looked up from germline, CDR1 is SGHVS and CDR2 is FQNEAQ. V was trimmed by 3 bases and J by 0 bases, leaving 14 bases between them. CDR3 length: 17 residues. The CDR3 coding sequence is TGTGCCAGCAGCTTTTCCGGGATCGATCCAACTAATGAAAAACTGTTTTTT. Its translation: CASSFSGIDPTNEKLFF. Full variable domain (remainder filled in from reference TRBV7-8 and TRBJ1-4): GAGVSQSPRYKVAKRGQDVALRCDPISGHVSLFWYQQALGQGPEFLTYFQNEAQLDKSGLPSDRFFAERPEGSVSTLKIQRTQQEDSAVYLCASSFSGIDPTNEKLFFGSGTQLSVL.

The DNA for the CDR3 is TGTGCCAGCAGCCCTTTTGGGGGGGCCCAAGAGACCCAGTACTTC. Amino acids: CASSPFGGAQETQYF. V is TRBV28 and J is TRBJ2-5, with D possibly matching TRBD2 (7 bases). Between the trimmed V and J ends, which lost 6 bases and 1 base, there was a span of 15 bases. CDR1 and CDR2 (germline): MDHEN, SYDVKM. The CDR3 is made up of 15 amino acids.

This chain uses TRBV23-1 with TRBJ2-4; D tentatively fits TRBD1 or TRBD2 (5 bases each). TRBV23-1 is an ORF, with its function uncertain. Trimming removed 2 bases at V and 0 bases at J, with 17 bases between. The CDR3 contains 18 residues. DNA of the CDR3: TGCGCCAGCAGTCAAGAATCCTCCGGGACGGGAGCCAAAAACATTCAGTACTTC. As protein: CASSQESSGTGAKNIQYF.

The genes are TRBV28 and TRBJ2-7, with D maybe TRBD2 (5 bases). The CDR3 consists of 11 residues. Germline loops: CDR1 MDHEN, CDR2 SYDVKM. V was trimmed by 10 bases and J by 4 bases, leaving 11 bases between them. The CDR3 reads CAIRRGYEQYF. Written as DNA, the CDR3 is TGTGCCATCAGACGGGGTTACGAGCAGTACTTC. Drawing the rest from reference TRBV28 and TRBJ2-7, the complete variable domain is DVKVTQSSRYLVKRTGEKVFLECVQDMDHENMFWYRQDPGLGLRLIYFSYDVKMKEKGDIPEGYSVSREKKERFSLILESASTNQTSMYLCAIRRGYEQYFGPGTRLTVT.

The chain uses TRBV6-5 and TRBJ2-2; TRBD2 agrees at 8 bases. Germline-derived CDR1 and CDR2 are MNHEY and SVGAGI. The V gene end was trimmed by 6 bases and the J gene end by 4 bases; junction bases not matched to a gene: 7. This CDR3 has 15 amino acids. The chain's CDR3 is CASSVGLAGTGELFF. The CDR3 region has the DNA TGTGCCAGCAGCGTAGGACTAGCTGGCACCGGGGAGCTGTTTTTT.

The genes are TRBV5-1 and TRBJ1-1; a possible D gene is TRBD1 (5 bases). V lost 7 bases and J 0 bases, leaving 13 bases between the germline ends. CDR1 and CDR2 (germline): SGHRS, YFSETQ. The CDR3 totals 14 residues. CDR3 loop: CASGSTALNTEAFF. CDR3 nucleotide sequence: TGCGCCAGCGGGTCGACAGCTCTGAACACTGAAGCTTTCTTT.

The V and J genes are TRBV4-3 and TRBJ2-2; D is unresolved. Germline CDR1 is LGHNA and CDR2 is YSLEER. The V and J ends lost 4 bases and 1 base respectively, with 7 bases between them. CDR3 length equals 14 residues. The CDR3 nucleotides read TGCGCCAGCAGCCCCCGGGTGAACACCGGGGAGCTGTTTTTT. Translating gives CASSPRVNTGELFF.

The chain carries TRBV27 and TRBJ2-1; TRBD1 aligns across 8 bases. The CDR3 length is 16 residues. Germline CDR1 and CDR2: MNHEY and SMNVEV (reference sequence). V shed 2 bases and J 1 base; nucleotides not matched to a gene: 4. The CDR3 spells CASSLEDRASYNEQFF. In DNA, the CDR3 is TGTGCCAGCAGTTTAGAGGACAGGGCTTCCTACAATGAGCAGTTCTTC.

The chain links TRBV5-4 to TRBJ2-7, with D possibly matching TRBD1 (6 bases). Trimming took off 5 bases at V and 0 bases at J, with 18 bases between the two ends. The germline gives CDR1 SGHNT, CDR2 YYREEE (reference sequence). This CDR3 contains 16 residues. The chain's CDR3 is CASSWGLQGSSYEQYF. In DNA form, the CDR3 reads TGTGCCAGCAGTTGGGGGTTACAGGGATCCTCCTACGAGCAGTACTTC.

The chain couples TRBV19 to TRBJ1-5; D ambiguous. The CDR3 is 13 amino acids. Trimming cost V 1 base and J 7 bases, with 8 bases left between them. CDR1 is LNHDA, CDR2 SQIVND, per germline (reference sequence). The CDR3 sequence: CASSIGQVQPQHF. The CDR3 DNA is TGTGCCAGTAGTATAGGTCAGGTCCAGCCCCAGCATTTT.

V gene TRBV5-5 combines with J gene TRBJ1-6; 9 bases are shared with TRBD1. CDR3 length: 15 amino acids. The trim removed 0 bases at V and 9 bases at J, leaving 4 bases unmatched. Germline V lookup: CDR1 SGHKS, CDR2 YYEKEE (reference sequence). CDR3 region: CASSLEQGAGSPLHF. For the CDR3, the DNA is TGTGCCAGCAGCTTGGAACAGGGGGCAGGTTCACCCCTCCACTTT.

V and J are TRBV4-3 and TRBJ2-3; 7 bases are a match to TRBD2. Trimming cost V 4 bases and J 2 bases; bases outside gene matches: 3. Germline V lookup: CDR1 LGHNA, CDR2 YSLEER. The CDR3 has 14 amino acids. This CDR3 is CASSPSGYTDTQYF. The CDR3 nucleotides are TGCGCCAGCAGCCCTAGCGGCTACACAGATACGCAGTATTTT.

The chain links TRBV5-1 to TRBJ2-7; 7 bases are a match to TRBD1. Germline CDR1 SGHRS, CDR2 YFSETQ. CDR3 length: 14 residues. With 4 bases clipped from V and 2 bases from J, the junction kept 6 bases outside the gene matches. This chain's CDR3 is CASSPWDSTYEQYF. The DNA for the CDR3 is TGCGCCAGCAGCCCCTGGGACAGTACCTACGAGCAGTACTTC.

V gene TRBV27 combines with J gene TRBJ2-7; 9 bases fit TRBD2. V lost 0 bases, J lost 5 bases, and 5 bases stayed unmatched. The CDR3 covers 15 residues. CDR1 and CDR2 (germline): MNHEY, SMNVEV (reference sequence). The CDR3 reads CASSLSAGGPHEQYF. CDR3 DNA sequence: TGTGCCAGCAGTTTATCGGCGGGAGGGCCACACGAGCAGTACTTC.

This chain links TRBV19 with TRBJ2-3; possible D gene TRBD1, 6 bases. This CDR3 has 13 residues. Trimming shortened V by 6 bases and J by 10 bases, and 17 bases separated the two germline ends. Germline V lookup: CDR1 LNHDA, CDR2 SQIVND (reference sequence). CDR3 coding DNA: TGTGCCAGTAGCCTTGGAGGACCAGGGGCGCAGTATTTT. This translates into CASSLGGPGAQYF.

This clone came up a few times. The chain couples TRBV27 to TRBJ1-5; D remains ambiguous. The germline V gene has CDR1 MNHEY and CDR2 SMNVEV (reference sequence). Between the trimmed V and J ends, which lost 3 bases and 6 bases, there was a span of 9 bases. The CDR3 runs to 13 residues. This CDR3 is CASSFGQSQPQHF. The CDR3 bases are TGTGCCAGCAGTTTCGGCCAGTCTCAGCCCCAGCATTTT.

The chain employs TRBV7-9 and TRBJ2-1, with 8 bases identical to TRBD2. Germline V lookup: CDR1 SEHNR, CDR2 FQNEAQ (reference sequence). There are 16 residues in the CDR3. V shed 4 bases and J 1 base; nucleotides not matched to a gene: 6. CDR3 nucleotide sequence: TGTGCCAGCAGCTCGTGGGGACTAGTTTCCTACAATGAGCAGTTCTTC. As protein: CASSSWGLVSYNEQFF.

V and J are TRBV12-3 or TRBV12-4 and TRBJ2-6; no firm D call. Between the trimmed V and J ends, which lost 6 bases and 2 bases, there was a span of 2 bases. The CDR3 has 12 residues. CDR3 amino acids: CASRAGANVLTF. The CDR3 nucleotides are TGTGCCAGCAGGGCTGGGGCCAACGTCCTGACTTTC.